The 16 T cell receptor beta chains below all came from one sample that was sequenced in a study of blood T cell repertoires in COVID-19. Profiled with immunoSEQ multiplex PCR; TCRdb holds only in-frame clones, not every one. This table has some 250,000 clones, less than 90% appearing once. Sequencing was performed on peripheral blood. Every receptor here comes from a woman under 40 with COVID-19, enrolled during active disease.

The V gene is TRBV11-3, the J gene TRBJ2-2; a possible D gene is TRBD2 (6 bases). CDR3 length: 17 residues. Germline V gives CDR1 SGHNT, CDR2 YENEEA. With 5 bases removed from V and 7 bases from J, the gap between germline ends came to 23 bases. CDR3 nucleotide sequence: TGTGCCAGCAGCCCCCGGGGGTCCGGGCCTCGGAACGGGGAGCTGTTTTTT. Translating it yields CASSPRGSGPRNGELFF. The variable domain in full, with the rest retrieved from reference TRBV11-3 and TRBJ2-2, is EAGVVQSPRYKIIEKKQPVAFWCNPISGHNTLYWYLQNLGQGPELLIRYENEEAVDDSQLPKDRFSAERLKGVDSTLKIQPAELGDSAVYLCASSPRGSGPRNGELFFGEGSRLTVL.

The rearrangement uses TRBV6-5 and TRBJ2-5; tentative D call: TRBD2 (5 bases). V was trimmed by 4 bases and J by 7 bases, leaving 10 bases between them. CDR1 is MNHEY, CDR2 SVGAGI, per germline. This CDR3 is 12 amino acids long. CDR3 nucleotide sequence: TGTGCCAGCAGTTCGTTCGAGGGGACCCAGTACTTC. Protein sequence: CASSSFEGTQYF.

This clone was detected a few times. This chain joins TRBV5-4 and TRBJ2-5; 8 positions agree with TRBD2. This CDR3 is built from 19 residues. Germline values: CDR1 SGHNT, CDR2 YYREEE (reference sequence). J lost 5 bases, V lost 1 base, and 19 bases had no gene match. The CDR3 here is CASSLFGAAGGFSLETQYF. The CDR3, as DNA: TGTGCCAGCAGCTTGTTCGGGGCGGCGGGGGGCTTCTCTTTGGAGACCCAGTACTTC.

The chain uses TRBV7-8 and TRBJ2-5; D may be TRBD2 (6 bases). Germline V gene sequence: CDR1 SGHVS, CDR2 FQNEAQ. Trimming removed 0 bases from V and 0 bases from J, with 17 bases in between. This CDR3 has 18 residues. CDR3 residues: CASSLAAGGAGHQETQYF. The CDR3, as DNA: TGTGCCAGCAGCTTAGCCGCCGGGGGAGCGGGCCACCAAGAGACCCAGTACTTC.

V and J are TRBV7-9 and TRBJ2-2; tentatively, D is TRBD2 (6 bases). The CDR3 totals 15 residues. Germline V gene data show CDR1 as SEHNR and CDR2 as FQNEAQ (reference sequence). V was trimmed by 5 bases and J by 6 bases, leaving 16 bases between them. The CDR3 sequence is CASSHRSGSSGELFF. CDR3 sequence (DNA): TGTGCCAGCAGCCACAGGAGCGGGTCGTCCGGGGAGCTGTTTTTT.

As DNA, the CDR3 is TGTGCCAGCTCATGGGGACAGGGGGCTTTTGGCTACACCTTC. It translates to CASSWGQGAFGYTF. The rearrangement links TRBV18 to TRBJ1-2, with 12 positions matching TRBD1. The CDR3 loop spans 14 amino acids. From germline, CDR1 is KGHSH and CDR2 LQKENI. Losses at the gene ends were 5 bases for V and 7 bases for J; bases not matched to a gene: 5.

V is TRBV18 and J is TRBJ2-7, with unresolved D. The CDR3 is 15 residues long. Germline loops: CDR1 KGHSH, CDR2 LQKENI. Trimming left V 1 base short and J 0 bases short, with 10 bases between. CDR3: CASSPRSRSSYEQYF. The CDR3 nucleotides are TGTGCCAGCTCACCACGGTCACGCAGCTCCTACGAGCAGTACTTC.

The chain carries TRBV5-6 and TRBJ1-6, with D maybe TRBD1 (5 bases). Germline-derived CDR1 and CDR2 are SGHDT and YYEEEE. There are 12 residues in the CDR3. The ends were cut back, 5 bases at V and 9 bases at J, with 9 bases in the middle. The CDR3 loop reads CASSSGGSPLHF. Written as DNA, the CDR3 is TGTGCCAGCAGTTCCGGGGGTTCACCCCTCCACTTT.

The chain recombines TRBV7-9 with TRBJ2-3; a possible D gene is TRBD1 (5 bases). This CDR3 is 14 amino acids long. Trimming took 1 base from V and 6 from J, leaving 11 bases between them. Germline V CDR1 and CDR2: SEHNR, FQNEAQ (reference sequence). CDR3 DNA: TGTGCCAGCAGCTTAGGTGATCCAGGGGATACGCAGTATTTT. Protein: CASSLGDPGDTQYF.

The V gene is TRBV7-9, the J gene TRBJ2-6, with 7 bases aligning to TRBD1. The CDR3 loop spans 17 amino acids. J lost 1 base, V lost 3 bases, and 6 bases had no gene match. The germline V gene has CDR1 SEHNR and CDR2 FQNEAQ (reference sequence). CDR3 region: CASSLRQGRSGANVLTF. In nucleotides, the CDR3 is TGTGCCAGCAGCTTGAGACAGGGTCGTTCTGGGGCCAACGTCCTGACTTTC.

The chain combines TRBV6-5 with TRBJ2-7; 10 positions match TRBD1. Germline CDR1 MNHEY, CDR2 SVGAGI. The ends lost 3 bases at V and 5 bases at J; junction bases unmatched: 4. CDR3 size: 14 residues. Here the CDR3 reads CASSYGTGDHEQYF. The CDR3 coding sequence is TGTGCCAGCAGTTATGGGACAGGGGACCACGAGCAGTACTTC.

Written as DNA, the CDR3 is TGTGCCAGCAGGGCCCAGGGCTTAGAGTCTGAAGCTTTCTTT. This sequence encodes CASRAQGLESEAFF. This chain connects TRBV28 to TRBJ1-1; perhaps TRBD1 as D (5 bases). Trimming shortened V by 6 bases and J by 6 bases, and 17 bases separated the two germline ends. The CDR3 has 14 residues. Germline lookup yields CDR1 MDHEN and CDR2 SYDVKM.

The gene calls are TRBV28 and TRBJ2-7; tentative D call: TRBD2 (5 bases). Per germline, CDR1 MDHEN and CDR2 SYDVKM. The CDR3 length is 14 residues. Trimming left V 2 bases short and J 3 bases short, with 11 bases between. DNA of the CDR3: TGTGCCAGCAGTTTACACGGAGGAGACTACGAGCAGTACTTC. Its protein is CASSLHGGDYEQYF.

This chain connects TRBV27 to TRBJ2-3; possibly TRBD1 for D (6 bases). Trimming took 6 bases from V and 8 from J, leaving 15 bases between them. Germline V CDR1 and CDR2: MNHEY, SMNVEV (reference sequence). The CDR3 consists of 13 residues. CDR3 sequence reads: CASSPGRGGTQYF. For the CDR3, the DNA is TGTGCCAGCAGCCCTGGGCGAGGGGGTACGCAGTATTTT.

This clone was counted once. The J gene is TRBJ2-1, the V gene TRBV3-1 (or the pseudogene TRBV3-2), with 9 positions matching TRBD2. V lost 6 bases, J lost 4 bases, and 4 bases stayed unmatched. CDR3 length equals 14 residues. Germline V gene sequence: CDR1 LGHDT, CDR2 YNNKEL (reference sequence). Here the CDR3 reads CASSLAGNYNEQFF. The CDR3 nucleotides are TGTGCCAGCAGTCTAGCGGGGAATTACAATGAGCAGTTCTTC.

This chain connects TRBV11-1 to TRBJ2-1; TRBD2 agrees at 9 bases. Germline CDR1 SGHAT, CDR2 FQDESV (reference sequence). Trimming cost V 0 bases and J 5 bases; bases outside gene matches: 14. The CDR3 sequence is 19 residues long. CDR3 bases: TGTGCCAGCAGCTTAGCGCATGGATGGCGGGGGGGCCGGGACAATGAGCAGTTCTTC. This gives the protein CASSLAHGWRGGRDNEQFF.